A selection of T cell receptor beta chains follows, all from one sample in a study of T cell responses to AZD1222 COVID-19 vaccine. TCRdb keeps only in-frame clones here, not all; method: immunoSEQ multiplex PCR. The data contain over 120,000 clones, around 90% of them singletons. Here the sequenced sample was peripheral blood, taken on day 0 of AZD1222 vaccination. The origin of the receptors is an adult in good health. Each CDR3 is given with its conserved first and last residue. A D gene is named only where the DNA matches it firmly.

d_gene: NA
v_gene: TRBV11-2
j_gene: TRBJ1-2
CDR3nt: TGTGCCAGCAGCTTAGCGGGCTTCGGGGACTATGGCTACACCTTC
CDR3aa: CASSLAGFGDYGYTF

d_gene: TRBD1
v_gene: TRBV6-1
j_gene: TRBJ1-4
CDR3nt: TGTGCCAGCAGTGAAAAGGGGACAGGGGGGGTTAATAATGAAAAACTGTTTTTT
CDR3aa: CASSEKGTGGVNNEKLFF

d_gene: NA
v_gene: TRBV5-8
j_gene: TRBJ1-2
CDR3nt: TGTGCCAGCAGCTTGGGGAGGGTGAGGAGCTATGGCTACACCTTC
CDR3aa: CASSLGRVRSYGYTF

d_gene: NA
v_gene: TRBV7-9
j_gene: TRBJ1-1
CDR3nt: TGTGCCAGCAGCTTAGGTAAAGGGATCACTAATGAAGCTTTCTTT
CDR3aa: CASSLGKGITNEAFF

d_gene: NA
v_gene: TRBV5-6
j_gene: TRBJ2-5
CDR3nt: TGTGCCAGCAGCCCCATAGATACAGGGTTCCAAGAGACCCAGTACTTC
CDR3aa: CASSPIDTGFQETQYF

d_gene: TRBD2
v_gene: TRBV7-2
j_gene: TRBJ2-1
CDR3nt: TGTGCCAGCAGCTTAGTTAGGCTAGCGGGGAATGAGCAGTTCTTC
CDR3aa: CASSLVRLAGNEQFF

d_gene: NA
v_gene: TRBV5-1
j_gene: TRBJ1-1
CDR3nt: TGCGCCAGCAGCTTTACCGGGTACACTGAAGCTTTCTTT
CDR3aa: CASSFTGYTEAFF

d_gene: NA
v_gene: TRBV18
j_gene: TRBJ1-1
CDR3nt: TGTGCCAGCTCACCTGGCGAACCAAACACTGAAGCTTTCTTT
CDR3aa: CASSPGEPNTEAFF

d_gene: NA
v_gene: TRBV15
j_gene: TRBJ2-1
CDR3nt: TGTGCCACCAGCAGAGATGGGGCCGGGCCAAGGGTCCCCTACAATGAGCAGTTCTTC
CDR3aa: CATSRDGAGPRVPYNEQFF

d_gene: TRBD1
v_gene: TRBV9
j_gene: TRBJ1-2
CDR3nt: TGTGCCAGCAGCGTAGATGGCAGGGGGTGGTATGGCTACACCTTC
CDR3aa: CASSVDGRGWYGYTF

d_gene: TRBD2
v_gene: TRBV11-2
j_gene: TRBJ2-5
CDR3nt: TGTGCCAGCACCTATAGCGGGGCCCAAGAGACCCAGTACTTC
CDR3aa: CASTYSGAQETQYF

d_gene: TRBD1
v_gene: TRBV27
j_gene: TRBJ2-7
CDR3nt: TGTGCCAGCAGTTCCCCCGGAGGATGGACAGGGGAGACCTCCTACGAGCAGTACTTC
CDR3aa: CASSSPGGWTGETSYEQYF

d_gene: NA
v_gene: TRBV7-9
j_gene: TRBJ2-3
CDR3nt: TGTGCCAGCAGCTTAGAGGCCTCTACGGGTGGCACAGATACGCAGTATTTT
CDR3aa: CASSLEASTGGTDTQYF

d_gene: NA
v_gene: TRBV6-2/TRBV6-3
j_gene: TRBJ2-3
CDR3nt: TGTGCCAGCAGCTCCTATAGCACAGATACGCAGTATTTT
CDR3aa: CASSSYSTDTQYF

d_gene: NA
v_gene: TRBV11-2
j_gene: TRBJ1-2
CDR3nt: TGTGCCAGCAGCTTAGCTGGGATCGCCTATGGCTACACCTTC
CDR3aa: CASSLAGIAYGYTF

d_gene: NA
v_gene: TRBV20-1
j_gene: TRBJ2-2
CDR3nt: TGCAGTGCTAGTGTACGGCGGGCGAACACCGGGGAGCTGTTTTTT
CDR3aa: CSASVRRANTGELFF